The next 20 T cell receptor beta chains were all read from a single sample in a study of identifying expanded T cells in peripheral blood (dated by TCRdb to the late 2010s). Library generation was performed with the immunoSEQ multiplex PCR assay. In its TCRdb copy, this immuneACCESS table keeps in-frame sequences only and misses some clones. Where compared with another copy, unresolved V genes explain less than half of these, and the others have no known cause. This sample is represented by tens of thousands of clones; 80% to 90% of them were singletons. The top ten clones comprise 3.5% to 5.5% of the sample. Sequences were obtained from blood. The source is a person aged 18-70 years in good health.

The chain combines TRBV5-1 with TRBJ2-3, with TRBD2 identical over 11 bases. The CDR3 spans 15 residues. Unmatched junction bases numbered 3, after V lost 4 bases and J lost 2 bases. CDR1 is SGHRS, CDR2 YFSETQ, per germline. The CDR3 here is CASSRTSGFTDTQYF. The CDR3 bases are TGCGCCAGCAGCCGGACTAGCGGGTTCACAGATACGCAGTATTTT.

The V gene is TRBV14, the J gene TRBJ1-1, with a tentative D call TRBD1 (6 bases). In germline, CDR1 is SGHDN, CDR2 FVKESK. The CDR3 runs 14 residues. Trimming stripped 1 base from V and 4 bases from J, with 10 bases between. The CDR3 nucleotides read TGTGCCAGCAGCCAAGGGGGGCTTGGCACTGAAGCTTTCTTT. Protein: CASSQGGLGTEAFF.

In its sample, this clone was seen once. The chain links TRBV7-8 to TRBJ2-2; D may be TRBD1 (6 bases). V was cut by 4 bases and J by 3 bases, with 12 bases left in between. CDR1 and CDR2 from the germline V gene are SGHVS and FQNEAQ. The CDR3 length is 15 residues. CDR3 in DNA: TGTGCCAGCAGCTACACAGGGTCCCACACCGGGGAGCTGTTTTTT. This translates into CASSYTGSHTGELFF.

The chain employs TRBV7-6 and TRBJ1-6; tentative D call: TRBD1 (5 bases). CDR1 is SGHVS and CDR2 is FNYEAQ in the germline V gene. The CDR3 consists of 14 residues. V lost 3 bases and J lost 11, with 14 bases in between. The CDR3 reads CASSFGALGPPLHF. CDR3 DNA: TGTGCCAGCAGCTTTGGGGCCCTGGGTCCACCCCTCCACTTT.

The gene calls are TRBV5-1 and TRBJ1-4; 10 nucleotides match TRBD1. With 5 bases clipped from V and 8 bases from J, the junction kept 9 bases outside the gene matches. This CDR3 is built from 15 residues. Looked up from germline, CDR1 is SGHRS and CDR2 is YFSETQ. CDR3 sequence: CASSFFGTGEEKLFF. The CDR3 DNA follows: TGCGCCAGCAGTTTTTTTGGGACAGGGGAAGAAAAACTGTTTTTT. The full variable domain, with the rest looked up from reference TRBV5-1 and TRBJ1-4, is KAGVTQTPRYLIKTRGQQVTLSCSPISGHRSVSWYQQTPGQGLQFLFEYFSETQRNKGNFPGRFSGRQFSNSRSEMNVSTLELGDSALYLCASSFFGTGEEKLFFGSGTQLSVL.

The rearrangement links TRBV7-9 to TRBJ1-6; no definite D call. Between the trimmed V and J ends, which lost 7 bases and 10 bases, there was a span of 17 bases. The germline gives CDR1 SEHNR, CDR2 FQNEAQ (reference sequence). The CDR3 totals 14 residues. In DNA form, the CDR3 reads TGTGCCAGCACCCCGGGCGCGCAAAAATCACCCCTCCACTTT. Translating gives CASTPGAQKSPLHF.

This clone was detected only once. This rearrangement joins TRBV7-9 to TRBJ2-3, with TRBD1 identical over 7 bases. The junction had 11 bases not matched to a gene; V was cut back by 2 bases and J by 3 bases. CDR3 length equals 17 residues. The germline CDR1 and CDR2 sequences are SEHNR and FQNEAQ (reference sequence). CDR3 amino acids: CASSLPGTGVITDTQYF. The CDR3 DNA reads TGTGCCAGCAGCTTACCGGGTACAGGGGTAATAACAGATACGCAGTATTTT.

The chain joins TRBV6-5 to TRBJ1-4; perhaps TRBD1 as D (5 bases). Germline V gives CDR1 MNHEY, CDR2 SVGAGI. Trimming cost V 2 bases and J 5 bases, with 9 bases left between them. CDR3 length equals 14 residues. DNA for the CDR3: TGTGCCAGCAGTTACCTGGAGGGGAATGAAAAACTGTTTTTT. Translating it yields CASSYLEGNEKLFF.

This clone was counted a few times. CDR3 sequence reads: CASSDRTHYGYTF. DNA of the CDR3: TGCGCCAGCAGCGACAGGACTCACTATGGCTACACCTTC. This chain joins TRBV4-3 and TRBJ1-2, with D possibly matching TRBD1 (6 bases). Germline V gene lookup returns CDR1 LGHNA and CDR2 YSLEER. V lost 5 bases to trimming and J lost 3 bases, with 10 bases between them. The CDR3 is 13 residues long.

This chain joins TRBV18 and TRBJ2-5; D is uncertain. V was cut by 3 bases and J by 2 bases, with 4 bases left in between. The CDR3 totals 12 residues. Germline V gene data show CDR1 as KGHSH and CDR2 as LQKENI. CDR3 amino acids: CASSPLQETQYF. Written as DNA, the CDR3 is TGTGCCAGCTCACCTCTACAAGAGACCCAGTACTTC.

The chain has TRBV7-9 and TRBJ1-1, with no clear D. Trimming removed 7 bases from V and 1 base from J, with 4 bases in between. The CDR3 has 11 amino acids. Germline V gene sequence: CDR1 SEHNR, CDR2 FQNEAQ (reference sequence). The CDR3: CASIRNTEAFF. CDR3 in DNA: TGTGCCAGCATCCGGAACACTGAAGCTTTCTTT.

V gene TRBV6-1 combines with J gene TRBJ1-1; 7 positions agree with TRBD1. The germline V gene has CDR1 MNHNS and CDR2 SASEGT. Trimming cost V 4 bases and J 1 base; bases outside gene matches: 3. CDR3 size: 14 residues. The CDR3 spells CASSGRQGNTEAFF. The CDR3 coding sequence is TGTGCCAGCAGTGGAAGACAGGGGAACACTGAAGCTTTCTTT.

The chain carries TRBV19 and TRBJ1-1; D is possibly TRBD1 (5 bases). V was clipped by 6 bases and J by 2 bases, with 10 bases between them. The CDR3 loop spans 13 amino acids. Germline CDR1 reads LNHDA; CDR2 reads SQIVND (reference sequence). CDR3 in DNA: TGTGCCAGTAGCTACCAGGGCAACACTGAAGCTTTCTTT. It is translated as CASSYQGNTEAFF.

The table lists this clone with a count of one. The gene calls are TRBV6-1 and TRBJ2-7; TRBD1 aligns across 8 bases. The CDR3 extends over 14 amino acids. CDR1 is MNHNS and CDR2 is SASEGT in the germline V gene. The J segment lost 3 bases and the V segment lost 4 bases, leaving 5 bases of the junction unmatched. As DNA, the CDR3 is TGTGCCAGCAGTGTCCGGGACAGGTTCTACGAGCAGTACTTC. Amino acids: CASSVRDRFYEQYF.

The chain has TRBV19 and TRBJ2-3; TRBD2 aligns across 10 bases. The CDR3 is 17 residues long. The V segment lost 0 bases and the J segment 2 bases; nucleotides outside the gene matches: 5. CDR1 and CDR2 from the germline V gene are LNHDA and SQIVND (reference sequence). CDR3 coding DNA: TGTGCCAGTAGTATAGATCCTAGCGGGGGCGTCACAGATACGCAGTATTTT. It specifies CASSIDPSGGVTDTQYF.

The genes are TRBV9 and TRBJ2-3; 9 nucleotides align to TRBD2. Germline trimming cut 3 bases from V and 6 bases from J; bases unmatched to any gene: 5. The CDR3 length is 14 residues. Germline V gene data show CDR1 as SGDLS and CDR2 as YYNGEE. Here the CDR3 DNA reads TGTGCCAGCAGCGCGCGGGGGGGGACCGATACGCAGTATTTT. This codes for CASSARGGTDTQYF.

DNA for the CDR3: TGTGCCATCAGTGACCATGGTAGCGGGGGTAACACAGATACGCAGTATTTT. The encoded protein is CAISDHGSGGNTDTQYF. The chain combines TRBV10-3 with TRBJ2-3; 9 bases match TRBD2. The ends lost 3 bases at V and 2 bases at J; junction bases unmatched: 9. This CDR3 has 17 residues. The germline V gene encodes CDR1 ENHRY and CDR2 SYGVKD.

This chain connects TRBV2 to TRBJ1-5; possible D gene TRBD1, 5 bases. The CDR3 is made up of 12 amino acids. Looked up from germline, CDR1 is SNHLY and CDR2 is FYNNEI. Trimming took off 10 bases at V and 1 base at J, with 8 bases between the two ends. DNA for the CDR3: TGTGCCACCGGGGCCAGCAATCAGCCCCAGCATTTT. Translation: CATGASNQPQHF.

The V call is TRBV30, the J call TRBJ1-2; D remains unclear. The CDR3 runs 11 residues. With 3 bases removed from V and 5 bases from J, the gap between germline ends came to 7 bases. CDR1 GTSNPN and CDR2 SVGIG come from the germline V gene (reference sequence). The chain's CDR3 is CAWRRWYGYTF. In DNA form, the CDR3 reads TGTGCCTGGAGAAGGTGGTATGGCTACACCTTC. Variable domain in full (rest from reference TRBV30 and TRBJ1-2): SQTIHQWPATLVQPVGSPLSLECTVEGTSNPNLYWYRQAAGRGLQLLFYSVGIGQISSEVPQNLSASRPQDRQFILSSKKLLLSDSGFYLCAWRRWYGYTFGSGTRLTVV.

The chain is built from TRBV4-1 and TRBJ2-5; 8 nucleotides agree with TRBD2. The DNA end favors TRBJ2-7, so the J call may be wrong. Looked up from germline, CDR1 is MGHRA and CDR2 is YSYEKL. The CDR3 contains 16 residues. The CDR3 here is CASSQVLSGGSYEQYF. The CDR3 bases are TGCGCCAGCAGCCAAGTATTGAGCGGGGGCTCCTACGAGCAGTACTTC.